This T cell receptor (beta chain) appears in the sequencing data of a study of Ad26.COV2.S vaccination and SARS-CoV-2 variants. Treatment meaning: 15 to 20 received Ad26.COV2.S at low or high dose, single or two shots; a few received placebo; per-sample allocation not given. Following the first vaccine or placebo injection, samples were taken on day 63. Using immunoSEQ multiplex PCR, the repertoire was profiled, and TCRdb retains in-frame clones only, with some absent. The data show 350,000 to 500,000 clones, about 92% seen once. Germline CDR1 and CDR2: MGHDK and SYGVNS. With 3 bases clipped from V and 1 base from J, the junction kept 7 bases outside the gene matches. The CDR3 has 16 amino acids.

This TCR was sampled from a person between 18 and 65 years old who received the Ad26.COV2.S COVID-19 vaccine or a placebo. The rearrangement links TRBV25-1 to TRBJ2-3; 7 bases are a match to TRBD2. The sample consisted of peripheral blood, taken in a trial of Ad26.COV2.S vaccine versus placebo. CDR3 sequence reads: CASSDSGLAGTDTQYF. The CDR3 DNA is TGTGCCAGCAGTGATAGTGGCCTAGCGGGCACAGATACGCAGTATTTT.